This T cell receptor beta chain is from a study of OX40 agonist ivuxolimab in advanced cancers. Study overall: People who had prior anti-PD-1, anti-PD-L1 or anti-CTLA-4 therapy could take part, and around 40% had some. Partial responses were seen in three patients, one with hepatocellular carcinoma and two with cutaneous melanoma.

This clone was counted only a few times. Antigen unknown. CDR3 size: 16 residues. Germline loops: CDR1 SGHAT, CDR2 FQNNGV. Trimming cost V 6 bases and J 0 bases; bases outside gene matches: 6. TCRdb keeps only in-frame clones here, not all; method: immunoSEQ multiplex PCR. The sample carries around 40,000 clones, around 88% recorded once. Findings and caveats of the study: Clonal expansion by week 6 occurred in CD4+ and CD8+ blood T cells (at 0.1 to 3.0 mg/kg). Among the nonresponders, some also had low normalized T-cell clonal expansion.

This clonotype was obtained from an adult with an advanced solid tumor such as melanoma, head and neck, liver or kidney cancer. Sample: CD4+ or CD8+ T cells sorted from blood, taken in a trial of the OX40 agonist ivuxolimab. The V call is TRBV11-2, the J call TRBJ1-3, with 9 positions matching TRBD1. In DNA, the CDR3 is TGTGCCAGCAGTCCCGGGACAGGGCGCTCTGGAAACACCATATATTTT. Its translation is CASSPGTGRSGNTIYF.